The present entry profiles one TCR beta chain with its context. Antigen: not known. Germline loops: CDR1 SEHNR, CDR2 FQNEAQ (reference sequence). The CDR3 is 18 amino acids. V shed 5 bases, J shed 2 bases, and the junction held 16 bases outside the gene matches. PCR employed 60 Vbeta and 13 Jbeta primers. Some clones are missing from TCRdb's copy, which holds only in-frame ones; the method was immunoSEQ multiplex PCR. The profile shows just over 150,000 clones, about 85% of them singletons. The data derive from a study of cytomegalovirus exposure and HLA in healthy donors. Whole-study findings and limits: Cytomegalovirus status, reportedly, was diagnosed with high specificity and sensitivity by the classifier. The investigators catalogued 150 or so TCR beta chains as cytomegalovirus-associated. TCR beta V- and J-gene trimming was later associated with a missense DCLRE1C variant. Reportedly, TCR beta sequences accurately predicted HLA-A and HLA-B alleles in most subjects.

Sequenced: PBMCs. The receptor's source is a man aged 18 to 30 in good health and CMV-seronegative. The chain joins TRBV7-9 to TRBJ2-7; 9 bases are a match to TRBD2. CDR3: CASSPGGASGALAYEQYF. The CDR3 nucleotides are TGTGCCAGCAGCCCCGGGGGGGCTAGCGGGGCACTGGCCTACGAGCAGTACTTC.